These T cell receptor beta chains were read from a single sample in a study of shared clonotypes between healthy human individuals. Method: immunoSEQ multiplex PCR; TCRdb's copy keeps in-frame clones and lacks some. The sample consists of about 2.4 million clones, roughly 93% of them appearing once. The sample consisted of naive CD4+ T cells from PBMCs. Every receptor here comes from a man aged 18 to 29 in good health. Some clones in this sample may be carry-over from other donors' samples. The CDR3 runs from the conserved cysteine through the conserved F or W. A D gene is named only where the DNA matches it firmly. Expanded clones get a size class; other rows say once, few or many, or leave the size out.

TRBV9,TRBJ2-1,once,TRBD2,TGTGCCAGCAGCGTAGTGGGCGGGAGGTCATACAATGAGCAGTTCTTC,CASSVVGGRSYNEQFF
TRBV29-1,TRBJ2-7,.,TRBD1,TGCAGCGTTGAAGTGTACCAGGGGGCCTACGAGCAGTACTTC,CSVEVYQGAYEQYF
TRBV30,TRBJ1-4,.,TRBD1,TGTGCCTGGAGTATACAGGGGGCGCGGGTTGAAAAACTGTTTTTT,CAWSIQGARVEKLFF
TRBV4-2,TRBJ2-3,.,.,TGTGCCAGCAGCCCACCGGGACTCCGGTCCCGGGGTACGCAGTATTTT,CASSPPGLRSRGTQYF
TRBV19,TRBJ1-4,.,.,TGTGCCAGTAGTATGCTCAGAGCAACTAATGAAAAACTGTTTTTT,CASSMLRATNEKLFF
TRBV5-1,TRBJ2-6,once,.,TGCGCCAGCAGCCCGGGAGTGGCGGGCTCTGGGGCCAACGTCCTGACTTTC,CASSPGVAGSGANVLTF
TRBV5-1,TRBJ2-1,.,.,TGCGCCAGCAGCTTGGCACAGGGCAGTGAGCAGTTCTTC,CASSLAQGSEQFF
TRBV7-3,TRBJ2-7,.,TRBD1,TGTGCCAGCAGCTCGGCCGGGACAGGGGACGAGCAGTACTTC,CASSSAGTGDEQYF
TRBV5-6,TRBJ1-5,few,TRBD1,TGTGCCAGCAGCCACGGAGGGGGCTTGGATCAGCCCCAGCATTTT,CASSHGGGLDQPQHF
TRBV10-3,TRBJ1-2,.,TRBD1,TGTGCCAGCAGTCGGGACAGCCTGGGCGGCTACACCTTC,CASSRDSLGGYTF
TRBV27,TRBJ2-7,.,TRBD2,TGTGCCAGCAGTTCGGGACTAGCGGGAGGAGCCGAGCAGTACTTC,CASSSGLAGGAEQYF
TRBV12-5,TRBJ2-2,.,TRBD2,TGTGCTAGTGGTAAGCTAGCGGGTAACACCGGGGAGCTGTTTTTT,CASGKLAGNTGELFF
TRBV27,TRBJ2-1,.,.,TGTGCCAGCAGTTTATTAGGGACCCCAGGCAATGAGCAGTTCTTC,CASSLLGTPGNEQFF
TRBV5-5,TRBJ2-6,once,.,TGTGCCAGCAGCTTAGGGGGGTTAACCCACTCTGGGGCCAACGTCCTGACTTTC,CASSLGGLTHSGANVLTF
TRBV7-9,TRBJ1-1,.,.,TGTGCCAGCAGCTTAGTGGGGCCGGGGGGACCACCTGAAGCTTTCTTT,CASSLVGPGGPPEAFF
TRBV4-3,TRBJ1-4,.,.,TGCGCCAGCAGCCAAGTACGAGACTTCGGCGAAAAACTGTTTTTT,CASSQVRDFGEKLFF
TRBV5-1,TRBJ2-7,.,TRBD1,TGCGCCAGCAGCAGGGGACAGGGGGCCTACGAGCAGTACTTC,CASSRGQGAYEQYF
TRBV10-2,TRBJ1-1,.,TRBD1,TGCGCCAGCAGTGAGTGGGGACAGGGGGCCGACACTGAAGCTTTCTTT,CASSEWGQGADTEAFF
TRBV7-9,TRBJ2-3,.,TRBD2,TGTGCCAGCAGCTCCTGGGGGACTAGCGGGAGCTTCCTCACAGATACGCAGTATTTT,CASSSWGTSGSFLTDTQYF
TRBV7-6,TRBJ2-5,.,.,TGTGCCAGCAGCTTAGCGCGAGGGCGTCAGGAGACCCAGTACTTC,CASSLARGRQETQYF
TRBV18,TRBJ2-5,.,TRBD1,TGTGCCAGCTCACCCACAGGGGCGGGAGAGACCCAGTACTTC,CASSPTGAGETQYF
TRBV18,TRBJ2-5,once,TRBD1,TGTGCCAGCTCACCAGGACAGGGGGCACAAGAGACCCAGTACTTC,CASSPGQGAQETQYF
TRBV7-2,TRBJ2-7,.,TRBD1,TGTGCCAGCAGCTTAGGTTCTTGGGGACAGGGGGCCCCACCCTACGAGCAGTACTTC,CASSLGSWGQGAPPYEQYF
TRBV7-9,TRBJ2-1,.,.,TGTGCCAGCAGCTTAGCGGGAGGAGAGGGGGCCATGTTCTTC,CASSLAGGEGAMFF
TRBV19,TRBJ1-1,.,TRBD1,TGTGCCAGTAGTACCGACAGGGGGAGCACTGAAGCTTTCTTT,CASSTDRGSTEAFF
TRBV7-2,TRBJ2-5,.,.,TGTGCCAGCAGCTTGGGTGGCGGGGATAAGACCCAGTACTTC,CASSLGGGDKTQYF
TRBV6-5,TRBJ2-7,.,.,TGTGCCAGCAGCCAGAGCTACGAGCAGTACTTC,CASSQSYEQYF
TRBV7-9,TRBJ2-1,.,.,TGTGCCAGCAGCCTCTCACCCAGCTTCTACAATGAGCAGTTCTTC,CASSLSPSFYNEQFF
TRBV5-1,TRBJ2-2,.,.,TGCGCCAGCAGCTTGGACAGGGTTACCGGGGAGCTGTTTTTT,CASSLDRVTGELFF
TRBV29-1,TRBJ2-7,.,.,TGCAGCGTGGCTCCAGCCAAGGGAAAGGCGGCTTACGAGCAGTACTTC,CSVAPAKGKAAYEQYF
TRBV6-5,TRBJ1-4,.,.,TGTGCCAGCAGTTACTCCGGACAGAGTACTGGAAAACTGTTTTTT,CASSYSGQSTGKLFF
TRBV10-3,TRBJ2-1,.,TRBD2,TGTGCCACTCGGGGGACTAGCGCCAATGAGCAGTTCTTC,CATRGTSANEQFF
TRBV6-1,TRBJ1-3,.,TRBD1,TGTGCCAGCGGGGGGGGACAGCGCTCTGGAAACACCATATATTTT,CASGGGQRSGNTIYF
TRBV19,TRBJ2-7,once,TRBD2,TGTGCCAGTAGTCGCCTAGCGGGAGGCTCCTACGAGCAGTACTTC,CASSRLAGGSYEQYF
TRBV28,TRBJ2-2,few,TRBD1,TGTGCCAGCAGTCGAAAGCCGGGACAGTCCACCGGGGAGCTGTTTTTT,CASSRKPGQSTGELFF
TRBV7-6,TRBJ2-7,.,.,TGTGCCAGCAGCTCACCTTCACGAACAGGGATTCGGTACTTC,CASSSPSRTGIRYF
TRBV27,TRBJ2-7,.,.,TGTGCCAGCAGTTTGGAGAAAAAGGGCTCCTACGAGCAGTACTTC,CASSLEKKGSYEQYF
TRBV5-4,TRBJ2-1,.,.,TGTGCCAGCAGCTTGGTCCACAACAATGAGCAGTTCTTC,CASSLVHNNEQFF
TRBV2,TRBJ1-6,.,.,TGTGCCAGCACACGGAACCACCAGAATTCTTCACCCCTCCACTTT,CASTRNHQNSSPLHF
TRBV7-2,TRBJ2-1,.,.,TGTGCCAGCAGCTTAAGTCCTGGGGATGAGCAGTTCTTC,CASSLSPGDEQFF
TRBV2,TRBJ1-2,.,.,TGTGCCAGCATGGTGACCTATGGCTACACCTTC,CASMVTYGYTF
TRBV7-2,TRBJ2-7,.,.,TGTGCCAGCAGCTTATGGGCCGAGCAGTACTTC,CASSLWAEQYF
TRBV30,TRBJ1-4,.,TRBD1,TGTGCCTGGGCAACCGCGGGACAGAGACTAAATGAAAAACTGTTTTTT,CAWATAGQRLNEKLFF
TRBV7-2,TRBJ2-1,.,TRBD2,TGTGCCAGCAGCTCCGGCCGGGGGGGAGTTTTTTACAATGAGCAGTTCTTC,CASSSGRGGVFYNEQFF
TRBV4-2,TRBJ1-2,.,TRBD1,TGTGCCAGCAGCCAAGAAAGGGACAGAGGCGGCTACACCTTC,CASSQERDRGGYTF
TRBV6-5,TRBJ2-5,.,TRBD2,TGTGCCAGCGGACCGGTTTCGGGAGGGGAGACCCAGTACTTC,CASGPVSGGETQYF
TRBV6-6,TRBJ2-7,.,TRBD1,TGTGCCAGCAGTAGACAGGGGTCTGAATACGAGCAGTACTTC,CASSRQGSEYEQYF
TRBV7-8,TRBJ2-7,.,.,TGTGCCAGCAGCGGAGCGGGCAGAGCTTTCTACGAGCAGTACTTC,CASSGAGRAFYEQYF
TRBV27,TRBJ2-7,.,TRBD2,TGTGCCAGCAGGGCATGGGGAGGGTCTAGCGGGAGAGGGTCCTACGAGCAGTACTTC,CASRAWGGSSGRGSYEQYF
TRBV28,TRBJ1-6,.,.,TGTGCCAGCAGTCCTTGGGAGGGGCATAATTCACCCCTCCACTTT,CASSPWEGHNSPLHF
TRBV2,TRBJ2-7,.,TRBD1,TGTGCCAGCAGTAAGAGGACAGGGACGTACGAGCAGTACTTC,CASSKRTGTYEQYF
TRBV28,TRBJ2-7,.,.,TGTGCCAGCAGTTTAGGGGGCCGGAGCGACGAGCAGTACTTC,CASSLGGRSDEQYF
TRBV7-9,TRBJ2-3,.,TRBD2,TGTGCCAGCAGCTTGGGACTAGCCGCAGATACGCAGTATTTT,CASSLGLAADTQYF
TRBV6-5,TRBJ2-1,.,TRBD2,TGTGCCAGCAGTTACTCGCCGCTAGCGGGAGAGAAGCAGTTCTTC,CASSYSPLAGEKQFF
TRBV9,TRBJ1-2,.,.,TGTGCCAGCAGCAACCAGGGTAGCTACACCTTC,CASSNQGSYTF
TRBV9,TRBJ1-1,.,.,TGTGCCAGCAGCGTAGACGACGGATTGAACACTGAAGCTTTCTTT,CASSVDDGLNTEAFF
TRBV7-3,TRBJ2-1,.,TRBD2,TGTGCCAGCAGCCAGACTAGCGGGAGGTACAATGAGCAGTTCTTC,CASSQTSGRYNEQFF
TRBV5-6,TRBJ1-3,.,.,TGTGCCAGCCGTGACAGCCGCTCTGGAAACACCATATATTTT,CASRDSRSGNTIYF